These T cell receptor beta chains were read from a single sample in a study of blood T cell repertoires in COVID-19. Assay: immunoSEQ multiplex PCR; the TCRdb copy retains only in-frame clones and omits some. Of some 350,000 clones listed, 85% to 90% were seen once; the top ten hold 6.5% to 7%. Sequenced sample: peripheral blood. The receptors derive from a man aged 18 to 29 with active or convalescent COVID-19. CDR3s include the opening cysteine and the closing phenylalanine or tryptophan. Each record gives: V gene, D gene, J gene, clone size, CDR3 DNA, CDR3 protein. A D gene is named only where the DNA matches it firmly. A row's size may be missing; if present it is once, few, many or a size class.

V gene: TRBV9
D gene: TRBD2
J gene: TRBJ2-3
clone size: NA
CDR3 DNA: TGTGCCAGCAGCGGGGGTATACTAGCGGGAGGTTCTGATACGCAGTATTTT
CDR3 protein: CASSGGILAGGSDTQYF

V gene: TRBV6-2/TRBV6-3
D gene: TRBD2
J gene: TRBJ2-7
clone size: NA
CDR3 DNA: TGTGCCAGCAGTTGGGGGACTAGCGGCTACGAGCAGTACTTC
CDR3 protein: CASSWGTSGYEQYF

V gene: TRBV18
D gene: NA
J gene: TRBJ2-3
clone size: NA
CDR3 DNA: TGTGCCAGCTCATGGGCAGGCCGAAACACAGATACGCAGTATTTT
CDR3 protein: CASSWAGRNTDTQYF

V gene: TRBV3-1/TRBV3-2
D gene: NA
J gene: TRBJ2-7
clone size: NA
CDR3 DNA: TGTGCCAGCAGCCAAGCTCGTTCCTCGGGGGGCGTGGACGAGCAGTACTTC
CDR3 protein: CASSQARSSGGVDEQYF

V gene: TRBV27
D gene: NA
J gene: TRBJ1-1
clone size: NA
CDR3 DNA: TGTGCCAGCACTCATGTAGGGCAGGGAGGGAGTACTGAAGCTTTCTTT
CDR3 protein: CASTHVGQGGSTEAFF

V gene: TRBV3-1/TRBV3-2
D gene: TRBD2
J gene: TRBJ2-2
clone size: NA
CDR3 DNA: TGTGCCAGCAGCCTTAGCGGGGGGGGCACCGGGGAGCTGTTTTTT
CDR3 protein: CASSLSGGGTGELFF

V gene: TRBV11-2
D gene: TRBD2
J gene: TRBJ2-1
clone size: NA
CDR3 DNA: TGTGCCAGCAGCTTAGGAGGACTAGCGGGGGGACGAAATGAGCAGTTCTTC
CDR3 protein: CASSLGGLAGGRNEQFF

V gene: TRBV29-1
D gene: NA
J gene: TRBJ2-7
clone size: NA
CDR3 DNA: TGCAGCGTTGGGCTATACAGCTCCTACGAGCAGTACTTC
CDR3 protein: CSVGLYSSYEQYF

V gene: TRBV9
D gene: NA
J gene: TRBJ1-1
clone size: once
CDR3 DNA: TGTGCCAGCAGCGGCCGTGGTGGGCCTAACACTGAAGCTTTCTTT
CDR3 protein: CASSGRGGPNTEAFF

V gene: TRBV7-3
D gene: NA
J gene: TRBJ2-1
clone size: NA
CDR3 DNA: TGTGCCAGCAGCTTATCGGTGCCCGCGGAGCAGTTCTTC
CDR3 protein: CASSLSVPAEQFF

V gene: TRBV12-3/TRBV12-4
D gene: TRBD1
J gene: TRBJ1-6
clone size: NA
CDR3 DNA: TGTGCCAGCAGGAGGGACAGGAATTCACCCCTCCACTTT
CDR3 protein: CASRRDRNSPLHF

V gene: TRBV6-1
D gene: NA
J gene: TRBJ1-3
clone size: NA
CDR3 DNA: TGTGCCAGCAGTGAAGGCAGGGACTCTGGAAACACCATATATTTT
CDR3 protein: CASSEGRDSGNTIYF

V gene: TRBV5-1
D gene: TRBD1
J gene: TRBJ1-1
clone size: NA
CDR3 DNA: TGCGCCAGCAGCTGGGAACAGGGGAGAGCTTTCTTT
CDR3 protein: CASSWEQGRAFF

V gene: TRBV27
D gene: TRBD1
J gene: TRBJ1-5
clone size: NA
CDR3 DNA: TGTGCCAGCAGTTTGACAGGGGGAGACCAGCCCCAGCATTTT
CDR3 protein: CASSLTGGDQPQHF

V gene: TRBV5-8
D gene: NA
J gene: TRBJ2-1
clone size: NA
CDR3 DNA: TGTGCCAGCAGCCCCACCGGGAGTACCTACAATGAGCAGTTCTTC
CDR3 protein: CASSPTGSTYNEQFF

V gene: TRBV28
D gene: NA
J gene: TRBJ2-7
clone size: NA
CDR3 DNA: TGTGCCAGCAAGCCTAACTCCTACGAGCAGTACTTC
CDR3 protein: CASKPNSYEQYF

V gene: TRBV4-2
D gene: TRBD1
J gene: TRBJ2-2
clone size: NA
CDR3 DNA: TGTGCCAGCAGCCGCCCGGGACAGGGAAACACCGGGGAGCTGTTTTTT
CDR3 protein: CASSRPGQGNTGELFF

V gene: TRBV6-6
D gene: TRBD1
J gene: TRBJ1-3
clone size: NA
CDR3 DNA: TGTGCCAGCGCTCTAACTGGAGGGGGCGGCGGAAACACCATATATTTT
CDR3 protein: CASALTGGGGGNTIYF

V gene: TRBV12-3/TRBV12-4
D gene: NA
J gene: TRBJ1-2
clone size: NA
CDR3 DNA: TGTGCCAGCCGGGGGGCGCGGGGCTACACCTTC
CDR3 protein: CASRGARGYTF

V gene: TRBV5-5
D gene: TRBD1
J gene: TRBJ2-7
clone size: NA
CDR3 DNA: TGTGCCAGCAGCTTGGCCCCTACAGGGGGCCTCTCCTACGAGCAGTACTTC
CDR3 protein: CASSLAPTGGLSYEQYF

V gene: TRBV19
D gene: NA
J gene: TRBJ2-5
clone size: NA
CDR3 DNA: TGTGCCAGTAGTAGGACTGGAACCGCGACCCAGTACTTC
CDR3 protein: CASSRTGTATQYF

V gene: TRBV7-3
D gene: TRBD1
J gene: TRBJ2-7
clone size: NA
CDR3 DNA: TGTGCCAGCAGCCCTCAGGGGGCAGGGGGATCCTACGAGCAGTACTTC
CDR3 protein: CASSPQGAGGSYEQYF

V gene: TRBV18
D gene: TRBD1
J gene: TRBJ2-1
clone size: NA
CDR3 DNA: TGTGCCAGCTCACCACAGGGACAGGGTATTTCGAATGAGCAGTTCTTC
CDR3 protein: CASSPQGQGISNEQFF

V gene: TRBV19
D gene: TRBD2
J gene: TRBJ2-2
clone size: NA
CDR3 DNA: TGTGCCAGTAGTATATTCTCTAGCGGGCTGAACACCGGGGAGCTGTTTTTT
CDR3 protein: CASSIFSSGLNTGELFF

V gene: TRBV10-1
D gene: NA
J gene: TRBJ2-7
clone size: NA
CDR3 DNA: TGCGCCAGCAGTTGTGCACGGTCCTACGAGCAGTACTTC
CDR3 protein: CASSCARSYEQYF

V gene: TRBV5-5
D gene: NA
J gene: TRBJ2-1
clone size: NA
CDR3 DNA: TGTGCCAGCAGCTACGAACAGGGCTCCTACAATGAGCAGTTCTTC
CDR3 protein: CASSYEQGSYNEQFF

V gene: TRBV3-1/TRBV3-2
D gene: TRBD1
J gene: TRBJ2-6
clone size: NA
CDR3 DNA: TGTGCCAGCAGTCGGACAGGGGGCGGTGGGGCCAACGTCCTGACTTTC
CDR3 protein: CASSRTGGGGANVLTF

V gene: TRBV9
D gene: TRBD1
J gene: TRBJ1-6
clone size: once
CDR3 DNA: TGTGCCAGCAGCGTCGAAGCGGGGACAGGGACGAGAAATTCACCCCTCCACTTT
CDR3 protein: CASSVEAGTGTRNSPLHF

V gene: TRBV7-9
D gene: NA
J gene: TRBJ1-2
clone size: NA
CDR3 DNA: TGTGCCAGCAGCTTATCTGCCGGTAACGAGCGGCACTATGGCTACACCTTC
CDR3 protein: CASSLSAGNERHYGYTF

V gene: TRBV4-1
D gene: NA
J gene: TRBJ1-1
clone size: once
CDR3 DNA: TGCGCCAGCAGCCAAGATTGGGCCCTGACCACTGAAGCTTTCTTT
CDR3 protein: CASSQDWALTTEAFF

V gene: TRBV25-1
D gene: NA
J gene: TRBJ2-1
clone size: NA
CDR3 DNA: TGTGCCAGCAGTGATCGGCTAGAATACAATGAGCAGTTCTTC
CDR3 protein: CASSDRLEYNEQFF

V gene: TRBV19
D gene: TRBD2
J gene: TRBJ2-3
clone size: NA
CDR3 DNA: TGTGCCAGTAGAATAGCGGGAGCGCCAGATACGCAGTATTTT
CDR3 protein: CASRIAGAPDTQYF

V gene: TRBV19
D gene: NA
J gene: TRBJ2-7
clone size: NA
CDR3 DNA: TGTGCCAGTAGTATGGGTGGTAAGGCCAGGGGAACATCGCATGCCTACGAGCAGTACTTC
CDR3 protein: CASSMGGKARGTSHAYEQYF

V gene: TRBV7-2
D gene: TRBD1
J gene: TRBJ1-5
clone size: NA
CDR3 DNA: TGTGCCAGCAGCGGGGACAGGTCGGGGCAGCCCCAGCATTTT
CDR3 protein: CASSGDRSGQPQHF

V gene: TRBV7-3
D gene: TRBD2
J gene: TRBJ2-1
clone size: NA
CDR3 DNA: TGTGCCAGCAGCTCCGGACTAGCGGGAGGCAATGAGCAGTTCTTC
CDR3 protein: CASSSGLAGGNEQFF

V gene: TRBV27
D gene: NA
J gene: TRBJ2-2
clone size: NA
CDR3 DNA: TGTGCCAGCAGCCGGACAGTCCTGGTCGGGGAGCTGTTTTTT
CDR3 protein: CASSRTVLVGELFF

V gene: TRBV7-2
D gene: NA
J gene: TRBJ1-1
clone size: NA
CDR3 DNA: TGTGCCAGCAGCTTAGAAAGGGGTGACACTGAAGCTTTCTTT
CDR3 protein: CASSLERGDTEAFF

V gene: TRBV6-6
D gene: NA
J gene: TRBJ1-2
clone size: NA
CDR3 DNA: TGTGCCAGCAGTCAGCCTGGTGGGGCGGACTATGGCTACACCTTC
CDR3 protein: CASSQPGGADYGYTF

V gene: TRBV29-1
D gene: NA
J gene: TRBJ2-5
clone size: NA
CDR3 DNA: TGCAGCGTGTGGCAGGGGCCCGAGACCCAGTACTTC
CDR3 protein: CSVWQGPETQYF

V gene: TRBV27
D gene: TRBD1
J gene: TRBJ1-6
clone size: NA
CDR3 DNA: TGTGCCAGCACCCCCGGGACAGGGGATTCACCCCTCCACTTT
CDR3 protein: CASTPGTGDSPLHF

V gene: TRBV28
D gene: NA
J gene: TRBJ1-1
clone size: NA
CDR3 DNA: TGTGCCAGCAGTTTGGGCCAGAACATGAACACTGAAGCTTTCTTT
CDR3 protein: CASSLGQNMNTEAFF

V gene: TRBV7-8
D gene: NA
J gene: TRBJ1-2
clone size: NA
CDR3 DNA: TGTGCCAGCAGCCGTTTAAGCGGCTATGGCTACACCTTC
CDR3 protein: CASSRLSGYGYTF

V gene: TRBV18
D gene: TRBD1
J gene: TRBJ1-1
clone size: NA
CDR3 DNA: TGTGCCAGCTCATCGGGACAGGGTAGGATGAACACTGAAGCTTTCTTT
CDR3 protein: CASSSGQGRMNTEAFF

V gene: TRBV4-3
D gene: TRBD1
J gene: TRBJ2-1
clone size: NA
CDR3 DNA: TGCGCCAGCAGCCCAGTGGGACAGGAATACAATGAGCAGTTCTTC
CDR3 protein: CASSPVGQEYNEQFF